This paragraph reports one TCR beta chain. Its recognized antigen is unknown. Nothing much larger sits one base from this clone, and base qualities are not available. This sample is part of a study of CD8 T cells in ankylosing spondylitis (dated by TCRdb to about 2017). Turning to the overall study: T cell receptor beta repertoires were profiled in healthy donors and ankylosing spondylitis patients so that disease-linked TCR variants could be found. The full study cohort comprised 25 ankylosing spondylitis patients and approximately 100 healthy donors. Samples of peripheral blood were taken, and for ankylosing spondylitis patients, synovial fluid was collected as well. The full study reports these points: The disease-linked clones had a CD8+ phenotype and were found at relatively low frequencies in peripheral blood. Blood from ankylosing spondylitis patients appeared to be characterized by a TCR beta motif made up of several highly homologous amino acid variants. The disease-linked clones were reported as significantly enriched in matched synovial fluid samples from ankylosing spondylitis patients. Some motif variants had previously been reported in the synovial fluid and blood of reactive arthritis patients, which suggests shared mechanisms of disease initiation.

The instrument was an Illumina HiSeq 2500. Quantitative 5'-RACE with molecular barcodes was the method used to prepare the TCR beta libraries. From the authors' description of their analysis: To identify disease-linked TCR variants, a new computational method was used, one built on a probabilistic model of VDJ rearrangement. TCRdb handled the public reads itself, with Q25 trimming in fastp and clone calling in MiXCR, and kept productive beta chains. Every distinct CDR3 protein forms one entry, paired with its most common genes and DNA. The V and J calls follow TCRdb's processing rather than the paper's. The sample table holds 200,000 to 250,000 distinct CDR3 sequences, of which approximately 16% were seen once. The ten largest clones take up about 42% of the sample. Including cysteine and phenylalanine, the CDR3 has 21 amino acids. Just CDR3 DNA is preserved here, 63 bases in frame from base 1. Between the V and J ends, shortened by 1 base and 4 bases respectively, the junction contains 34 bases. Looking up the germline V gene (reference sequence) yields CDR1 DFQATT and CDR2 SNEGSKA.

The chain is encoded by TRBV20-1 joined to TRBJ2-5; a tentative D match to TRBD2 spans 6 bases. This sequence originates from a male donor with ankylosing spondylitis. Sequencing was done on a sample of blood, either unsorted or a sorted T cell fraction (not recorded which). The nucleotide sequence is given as TGCAGTGCTAGAGGTGTCATTCACTCGACCGGACTAATCGGGGTTGGAGAGACCCAGTACTTC. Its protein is CSARGVIHSTGLIGVGETQYF.